The 19 T cell receptor beta chains listed next were all sequenced from one sample in a study of blood T cell repertoires in COVID-19. The table came from immunoSEQ multiplex PCR; TCRdb's copy has only in-frame clones and leaves some out. The repertoire consists of roughly 380,000 clones, with about 88% occurring once and the leading ten covering 1.5% to 1.7%. The sample comprised peripheral blood. These receptors were taken from a woman in her thirties or forties with COVID-19, enrolled during active disease.

The chain uses TRBV3-1 (or the pseudogene TRBV3-2) and TRBJ1-4; 7 nucleotides align to TRBD1. Germline trimming cut 0 bases from V and 0 bases from J; bases unmatched to any gene: 10. Germline CDR1 and CDR2: LGHDT and YNNKEL (reference sequence). CDR3 length equals 19 residues. DNA for the CDR3: TGTGCCAGCAGCCAAGACCAGCCAGGGGGTGATGCAACTAATGAAAAACTGTTTTTT. Protein product: CASSQDQPGGDATNEKLFF.

This sequence joins TRBV6-5 and TRBJ2-1, with D unresolved. The CDR3 is made up of 14 amino acids. V lost 0 bases to trimming and J lost 3 bases, with 6 bases between them. CDR1 and CDR2 (germline): MNHEY, SVGAGI. The CDR3 DNA reads as TGTGCCAGCAGTTACTCCGGGTACTACAATGAGCAGTTCTTC. Translating it yields CASSYSGYYNEQFF.

J is TRBJ2-7 and V is TRBV6-2 or TRBV6-3; no definite D call. Looked up from germline, CDR1 is MNHEY and CDR2 is SVGEGT. The CDR3 runs 14 residues. V lost 2 bases and J 6 bases, leaving 14 bases between the germline ends. The CDR3 sequence is CASSYVTPSLEQYF. The CDR3 DNA follows: TGTGCCAGCAGTTACGTGACTCCCAGCCTCGAGCAGTACTTC.

This rearrangement joins TRBV6-4 to TRBJ2-2; perhaps TRBD2 as D (6 bases). The V end lost 5 bases, the J end lost 8 bases, and 18 bases lay between the germline ends. Germline values: CDR1 MRHNA, CDR2 SNTAGT. The CDR3 consists of 15 residues. CDR3 in amino acids: CASSLTGLPGGELFF. The CDR3 bases are TGTGCCAGCAGTCTTACGGGACTCCCCGGGGGGGAGCTGTTTTTT.

The chain joins TRBV27 to TRBJ1-3; D is ambiguous. The V gene's germline CDR1 is MNHEY and CDR2 SMNVEV (reference sequence). Deletions cut 9 bases from V and 0 bases from J, with 24 bases between. The CDR3 loop spans 18 amino acids. The CDR3, as DNA: TGTGCCAGAAGAACCCCGCCGTACAGACCAATCTCTGGAAACACCATATATTTT. It specifies CARRTPPYRPISGNTIYF.

The chain combines TRBV3-1 (or the pseudogene TRBV3-2) with TRBJ2-7; D remains unclear. Germline V gene sequence: CDR1 LGHDT, CDR2 YNNKEL (reference sequence). Trimming removed 4 bases at V and 0 bases at J, with 4 bases between. The CDR3 contains 12 residues. CDR3 protein: CASSPSSYEQYF. In DNA form, the CDR3 reads TGTGCCAGCAGCCCGAGCTCCTACGAGCAGTACTTC.

The rearrangement joins TRBV4-3 to TRBJ2-5; perhaps TRBD2 as D (5 bases). The germline V and J ends were trimmed by 4 bases and 4 bases, with 13 bases remaining between them. Germline assignment: CDR1 LGHNA and CDR2 YSLEER. CDR3 length: 14 amino acids. CDR3 sequence reads: CASSLSAGGETQYF. The CDR3 bases are TGCGCCAGCAGCCTTTCGGCCGGAGGAGAGACCCAGTACTTC.

The V and J genes are TRBV6-2 or TRBV6-3 and TRBJ1-1; possible D gene TRBD1, 6 bases. V lost 6 bases to trimming and J lost 0 bases, with 11 bases between them. The CDR3 has 14 residues. CDR1 and CDR2 (germline): MNHEY, SVGEGT. CDR3 loop: CASSRGTLNTEAFF. The CDR3 nucleotides read TGTGCCAGCAGCAGGGGCACTTTGAACACTGAAGCTTTCTTT.

The chain couples TRBV7-9 to TRBJ2-5; D is ambiguous. Trimming stripped 5 bases from V and 0 bases from J, with 13 bases between. Germline CDR1 SEHNR, CDR2 FQNEAQ (reference sequence). The CDR3 contains 15 residues. CDR3 DNA sequence: TGTGCCAGCAGCCCCAGAACTACTTACCAAGAGACCCAGTACTTC. Translated: CASSPRTTYQETQYF.

This clone has just one count. The V and J genes are TRBV5-1 and TRBJ2-1, with 8 bases aligning to TRBD2. This CDR3 has 15 residues. Germline V gene lookup returns CDR1 SGHRS and CDR2 YFSETQ. The J segment lost 2 bases and the V segment lost 4 bases, leaving 5 bases of the junction unmatched. The chain's CDR3 is CASSLGGVTYNEQFF. The DNA for the CDR3 is TGCGCCAGCAGCCTCGGGGGGGTAACCTACAATGAGCAGTTCTTC.

This sequence joins TRBV18 and TRBJ2-7, with 9 bases aligning to TRBD2. Germline trimming cut 2 bases from V and 4 bases from J; bases unmatched to any gene: 3. CDR1 and CDR2 (germline): KGHSH, LQKENI. The length of the CDR3 is 14 residues. The CDR3 protein is CASSPGGLAYEQYF. CDR3 DNA sequence: TGTGCCAGCTCACCAGGGGGACTAGCATACGAGCAGTACTTC.

This chain connects TRBV18 to TRBJ2-4; 7 nucleotides line up with TRBD1. Unmatched junction bases numbered 7, after V lost 3 bases and J lost 8 bases. Looked up from germline, CDR1 is KGHSH and CDR2 is LQKENI. The CDR3 length is 14 residues. DNA for the CDR3: TGTGCCAGCTCACCGGTCCAGGGGGTCCACATTCAGTACTTC. This gives the protein CASSPVQGVHIQYF.

This chain joins TRBV24-1 and TRBJ1-5; 7 bases are a match to TRBD1. V lost 7 bases and J lost 2; bases outside the gene matches: 1. Germline-derived CDR1 and CDR2 are KGHDR and SFDVKD. The CDR3 covers 13 residues. As DNA, the CDR3 is TGTGCCACCAGCACAGGGGGCAATCAGCCCCAGCATTTT. Its protein is CATSTGGNQPQHF.

This clone occurred once. This chain connects TRBV6-1 to TRBJ1-2, with 8 positions matching TRBD1. This CDR3 contains 19 residues. Unmatched junction bases numbered 16, after V lost 1 base and J lost 3 bases. Germline V gene sequence: CDR1 MNHNS, CDR2 SASEGT. The CDR3: CASSEGRGTGWGNDYGYTF. The CDR3 region has the DNA TGTGCCAGCAGTGAAGGGCGCGGGACAGGTTGGGGGAATGACTATGGCTACACCTTC.

V gene TRBV9 combines with J gene TRBJ1-4, with TRBD1 matching over 8 bases. This CDR3 contains 15 residues. With V trimmed by 3 bases and J by 2 bases, 3 bases remained unmatched. CDR1 SGDLS and CDR2 YYNGEE come from the germline V gene. CDR3 region: CASSGTGFTNEKLFF. The CDR3 nucleotides are TGTGCCAGCAGCGGGACAGGGTTCACTAATGAAAAACTGTTTTTT.

V is TRBV30 and J is TRBJ2-5; D possibly corresponds to TRBD1 (6 bases). In germline, CDR1 is GTSNPN, CDR2 SVGIG (reference sequence). The CDR3 extends over 13 amino acids. The V end lost 8 bases, the J end lost 2 bases, and 15 bases lay between the germline ends. This CDR3 reads CAGDAGTQETQYF. As DNA, the CDR3 is TGTGCCGGGGATGCCGGGACACAAGAGACCCAGTACTTC.

V and J are TRBV12-3 or TRBV12-4 and TRBJ2-2; D not certain. The CDR3 has 12 residues. Between the trimmed V and J ends, which lost 3 bases and 7 bases, there was a span of 6 bases. CDR3 amino acids: CASSFNIGELFF. DNA for the CDR3: TGTGCCAGCAGTTTTAATATCGGGGAGCTGTTTTTT.

The chain recombines TRBV25-1 with TRBJ1-1; no definite D call. V was cut by 8 bases and J by 0 bases, with 13 bases left in between. This CDR3 has 14 amino acids. Germline values: CDR1 MGHDK, CDR2 SYGVNS. The CDR3 here is CASHGVGMNTEAFF. In DNA form, the CDR3 reads TGTGCCAGCCACGGGGTCGGCATGAACACTGAAGCTTTCTTT.

The V gene is TRBV19, the J gene TRBJ1-2; 8 bases line up with TRBD1. Germline lookup yields CDR1 LNHDA and CDR2 SQIVND (reference sequence). This CDR3 has 17 amino acids. V lost 6 bases, J lost 7 bases, and 19 bases stayed unmatched. The CDR3 DNA sequence: TGTGCCAGTAGCCCCGGTTGGGTACCGGACAGGGAGGGTGGCTACACCTTC. Translated, it gives CASSPGWVPDREGGYTF.